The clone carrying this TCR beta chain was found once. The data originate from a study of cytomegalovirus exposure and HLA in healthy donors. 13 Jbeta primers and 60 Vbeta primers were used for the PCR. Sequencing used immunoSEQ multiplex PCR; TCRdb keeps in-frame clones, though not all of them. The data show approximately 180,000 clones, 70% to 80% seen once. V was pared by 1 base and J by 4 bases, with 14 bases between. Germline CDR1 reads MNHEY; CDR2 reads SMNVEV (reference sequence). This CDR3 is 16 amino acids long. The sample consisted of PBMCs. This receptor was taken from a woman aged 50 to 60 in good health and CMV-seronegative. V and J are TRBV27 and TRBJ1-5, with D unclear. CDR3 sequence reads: CASSLLGSHPNQPQHF. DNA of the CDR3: TGTGCCAGCAGTTTATTGGGGAGCCACCCGAATCAGCCCCAGCATTTT.